The next 14 T cell receptor beta chains were all read from a single sample in a study of cytomegalovirus exposure and HLA in healthy donors. PCR employed 60 Vbeta and 13 Jbeta primers. The repertoire was sequenced with immunoSEQ multiplex PCR; TCRdb's copy has only in-frame clones and lacks some. This table lists roughly 120,000 clones. The sample was PBMCs. These receptors all stem from a man younger than 35 in good health and CMV-seronegative.

V is TRBV18 and J is TRBJ2-7; TRBD2 matches at 9 bases. This CDR3 is 13 amino acids long. Germline CDR1 and CDR2: KGHSH and LQKENI. V lost 8 bases to trimming and J lost 0 bases; unmatched junction nucleotides: 2. The CDR3 here is CASGTSNSYEQYF. The CDR3 nucleotides read TGTGCCAGCGGGACTAGCAACTCCTACGAGCAGTACTTC.

The chain is built from TRBV6-4 and TRBJ2-5, with TRBD2 as a possible D gene (6 bases). The CDR3 consists of 13 residues. V was pared by 5 bases and J by 4 bases, with 11 bases between. Germline CDR1 is MRHNA and CDR2 is SNTAGT. CDR3 DNA sequence: TGTGCCAGCAGTTCGGGAGAACGAGAGACCCAGTACTTC. Its protein product is CASSSGERETQYF.

The J gene is TRBJ1-2, the V gene TRBV9, with a weak D call TRBD1 (5 bases). This CDR3 comprises 13 residues. Per germline, CDR1 SGDLS and CDR2 YYNGEE. The V and J ends lost 5 bases and 2 bases respectively, with 10 bases between them. CDR3 bases: TGTGCCAGCAGAGCAGGGTCCAACTATGGCTACACCTTC. Its translation: CASRAGSNYGYTF. Looking up the rest from reference TRBV9 and TRBJ1-2 gives the full variable domain: DSGVTQTPKHLITATGQRVTLRCSPRSGDLSVYWYQQSLDQGLQFLIQYYNGEERAKGNILERFSAQQFPDLHSELNLSSLELGDSALYFCASRAGSNYGYTFGSGTRLTVV.

This sequence joins TRBV9 and TRBJ2-1; 9 bases are shared with TRBD1. The CDR3 totals 15 residues. J was trimmed by 1 base and V by 3 bases; bases with no gene match: 2. Per the germline V gene, CDR1 is SGDLS and CDR2 is YYNGEE. The CDR3 DNA follows: TGTGCCAGCAGCGCACAGGGGGCGTCCTACAATGAGCAGTTCTTC. Translated, it gives CASSAQGASYNEQFF.

V is TRBV2 and J is TRBJ1-5; 9 nucleotides align to TRBD1. The CDR3 is made up of 15 amino acids. Per the germline V gene, CDR1 is SNHLY and CDR2 is FYNNEI. V was pared by 6 bases and J by 2 bases, with 5 bases of the junction left unmatched. Written as DNA, the CDR3 is TGTGCCAGCAGGGACAGGGGATATGGCAATCAGCCCCAGCATTTT. This codes for CASRDRGYGNQPQHF. The variable domain in full, completed from reference TRBV2 and TRBJ1-5, reads EPEVTQTPSHQVTQMGQEVILRCVPISNHLYFYWYRQILGQKVEFLVSFYNNEISEKSEIFDDQFSVERPDGSNFTLKIRSTKLEDSAMYFCASRDRGYGNQPQHFGDGTRLSIL.

The V call is TRBV10-3, the J call TRBJ1-2; unclear D gene. Germline-derived CDR1 and CDR2 are ENHRY and SYGVKD. The CDR3 has 13 amino acids. Trimming took 4 bases from V and 1 from J, leaving 7 bases between them. This CDR3 is CAISATLNYGYTF. CDR3 DNA: TGTGCCATCAGTGCGACTCTTAACTATGGCTACACCTTC.

As concerns this clone: At one of its ends the junction is not consistent with the germline gene, which may arise from a read error. This chain joins TRBV10-3 and TRBJ2-2, with D possibly TRBD1 on 6 matching bases. The germline V gene encodes CDR1 ENHRY and CDR2 SYGVKD. The CDR3 length is 14 residues. CDR3 region: CAIIEGQNTGELFF. CDR3 DNA sequence: TGTGCCATCATTGAGGGACAGAACACCGGGGAGCTGTTTTTT.

This chain links TRBV4-2 with TRBJ1-2; 7 nucleotides match TRBD1. CDR3 length equals 15 residues. V shed 1 base and J 6 bases; nucleotides not matched to a gene: 8. Germline V CDR1 and CDR2: LGHNA, YNFKEQ. The CDR3 region has the DNA TGTGCCAGCAGCCAAGCCCCAGGAGGGGGCGATGGCTACACCTTC. Its translation is CASSQAPGGGDGYTF.

The chain uses TRBV27 and TRBJ2-2, with D possibly TRBD1 on 7 matching bases. Trimming pared 2 bases from V and 4 bases from J, leaving 17 bases between. Germline CDR1 and CDR2: MNHEY and SMNVEV (reference sequence). The CDR3 runs to 17 residues. DNA of the CDR3: TGTGCCAGCAGTTTAATCGGCTGGCGGGACAGCACCGGGGAGCTGTTTTTT. Translation gives CASSLIGWRDSTGELFF.

This rearrangement joins TRBV12-5 to TRBJ1-1; 7 bases map to TRBD1. With 3 bases clipped from V and 1 base from J, the junction kept 5 bases outside the gene matches. The CDR3 contains 15 residues. CDR1 is LGHNT, CDR2 FRNRAP, per germline. Written as DNA, the CDR3 is TGTGCTAGTGGTTTCCTCGGGACAGAGAACACTGAAGCTTTCTTT. Amino acid sequence: CASGFLGTENTEAFF.

The V and J genes are TRBV27 and TRBJ2-2, with a possible D match to TRBD2 (6 bases). Trimming removed 6 bases at V and 1 base at J, with 21 bases between. Per germline, CDR1 MNHEY and CDR2 SMNVEV (reference sequence). The CDR3 totals 18 residues. The CDR3 protein is CASSLGRGSGVNTGELFF. CDR3 bases: TGTGCCAGCAGCCTCGGACGGGGCTCGGGGGTGAACACCGGGGAGCTGTTTTTT.

CDR3 sequence: CARSQGTYEQYF. CDR3 sequence (DNA): TGTGCCCGGTCCCAGGGGACCTACGAGCAGTACTTC. The J gene is TRBJ2-7, the V gene TRBV30; D might be TRBD1 (6 bases). Per germline, CDR1 GTSNPN and CDR2 SVGIG (reference sequence). The CDR3 contains 12 residues. V gave up 8 bases and J gave up 2 bases, with 13 bases separating them.

CDR3 DNA: TGTGCCTGTTGGGGGGACAGGGATCCCTCTTCTGGAAACACCATATATTTT. Protein sequence: CACWGDRDPSSGNTIYF. The chain couples TRBV30 to TRBJ1-3; 9 nucleotides line up with TRBD1. The CDR3 covers 17 residues. J lost 1 base, V lost 6 bases, and 13 bases had no gene match. From germline, CDR1 is GTSNPN and CDR2 SVGIG (reference sequence). The entire variable domain, with the rest obtained from reference TRBV30 and TRBJ1-3, is as follows: SQTIHQWPATLVQPVGSPLSLECTVEGTSNPNLYWYRQAAGRGLQLLFYSVGIGQISSEVPQNLSASRPQDRQFILSSKKLLLSDSGFYLCACWGDRDPSSGNTIYFGEGSWLTVV.

The chain joins TRBV10-3 to TRBJ2-7; TRBD1 matches 7 bases. The germline V gene has CDR1 ENHRY and CDR2 SYGVKD. The CDR3 spans 13 residues. With V trimmed by 6 bases and J by 1 base, 3 bases remained unmatched. The CDR3 spells CAISPGQSYEQYF. The CDR3 nucleotides read TGTGCCATCAGCCCGGGACAGTCCTACGAGCAGTACTTC.